This entry is about one T cell receptor (beta chain). The data are from a study of cytomegalovirus exposure and HLA in healthy donors. The CDR3 is 16 residues long. The germline CDR1 and CDR2 sequences are SGHDN and FVKESK. Trimming removed 0 bases from V and 0 bases from J, with 9 bases in between. PCR used 60 Vbeta primers and 13 Jbeta primers. Here immunoSEQ multiplex PCR was the method, and the copy in TCRdb shows in-frame clones only, minus some. The sample yields roughly 90,000 clones, around 85% seen once. Sequencing was performed on PBMCs. The TCR comes from a man aged 18 to 30 in good health and CMV-seronegative. The chain carries TRBV14 and TRBJ1-3; D not certain. CDR3 protein: CASSQDTPGSGNTIYF. CDR3 DNA sequence: TGTGCCAGCAGCCAAGATACCCCAGGCTCTGGAAACACCATATATTTT.